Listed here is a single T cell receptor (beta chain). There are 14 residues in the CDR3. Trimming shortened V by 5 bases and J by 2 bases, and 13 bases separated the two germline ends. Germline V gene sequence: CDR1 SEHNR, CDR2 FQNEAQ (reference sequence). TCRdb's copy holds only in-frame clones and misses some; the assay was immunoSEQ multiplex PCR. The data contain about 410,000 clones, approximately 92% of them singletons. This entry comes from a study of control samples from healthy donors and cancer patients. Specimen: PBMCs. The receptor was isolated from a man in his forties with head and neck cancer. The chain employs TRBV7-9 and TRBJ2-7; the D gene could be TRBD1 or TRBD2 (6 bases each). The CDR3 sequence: CASSRGRGPYEQYF. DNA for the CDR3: TGTGCCAGCAGCCGGGGGCGTGGCCCCTACGAGCAGTACTTC.